The entry below gives a single T cell receptor beta chain sequence along with its context. Recruits, aged about 18 to 95 years, lived in 25 or so US areas. Clinical history reported by participants formed the basis on which cohorts were assigned. The sample is drawn from a study of blood T cell repertoires in COVID-19. The assay was immunoSEQ multiplex PCR, and TCRdb's table has in-frame clones only and misses some. The sample includes 150,000 to 200,000 clones, around 91% of them seen just once. Germline CDR1 and CDR2: MDHEN and SYDVKM. CDR3 length: 17 residues. Trimming took 0 bases from V and 4 from J; bases not matched to a gene: 8.

Input material: PBMCs or T cells enriched from blood (not recorded which). The chain employs TRBV28 and TRBJ2-5, with 10 bases lining up with TRBD2. The source is a woman younger than 30 who had recovered from COVID-19. This CDR3 is CASSLWIAGGGGETQYF. The CDR3, as DNA: TGTGCCAGCAGTTTATGGATAGCGGGGGGAGGTGGAGAGACCCAGTACTTC. Full variable domain (rest looked up from reference TRBV28 and TRBJ2-5): DVKVTQSSRYLVKRTGEKVFLECVQDMDHENMFWYRQDPGLGLRLIYFSYDVKMKEKGDIPEGYSVSREKKERFSLILESASTNQTSMYLCASSLWIAGGGGETQYFGPGTRLLVL.